The 27 T cell receptor beta chains presented below share a single source sample, sequenced in a study of blood T cell repertoires in COVID-19. The table came from immunoSEQ multiplex PCR; TCRdb's copy has only in-frame clones and leaves some out. The sample consists of 150,000 to 200,000 clones, approximately 88% of them appearing once. The sequencing input was peripheral blood. The source is a human donor in a cohort sampled during active COVID-19.

CDR3 loop: CASSRDRGSSYNEQFF. The CDR3 region has the DNA TGTGCCAGCAGCCGGGACAGAGGAAGCTCCTACAATGAGCAGTTCTTC. The chain has TRBV5-6 and TRBJ2-1; TRBD1 aligns across 7 bases. Per the germline V gene, CDR1 is SGHDT and CDR2 is YYEEEE. V shed 4 bases and J 0 bases; nucleotides not matched to a gene: 7. The CDR3 sequence is 16 residues long.

This chain uses TRBV3-1 (or the pseudogene TRBV3-2) with TRBJ1-5, with 9 bases that match TRBD1. With V trimmed by 3 bases and J by 4 bases, 7 bases remained unmatched. In germline, CDR1 is LGHDT, CDR2 YNNKEL (reference sequence). This CDR3 spans 16 amino acids. Here the CDR3 reads CASSQRRDRVNQPQHF. The CDR3 nucleotides read TGTGCCAGCAGCCAGCGACGGGACAGGGTAAATCAGCCCCAGCATTTT.

V and J are TRBV3-1 (or the pseudogene TRBV3-2) and TRBJ2-7, with a possible D match to TRBD2 (5 bases). V lost 1 base to trimming and J lost 5 bases, with 12 bases between them. The CDR3 consists of 14 residues. The germline gives CDR1 LGHDT, CDR2 YNNKEL (reference sequence). The CDR3 nucleotides are TGTGCCAGCAGCCAAGTAGGAGGCTCTCACGAGCAGTACTTC. Translation: CASSQVGGSHEQYF.

The CDR3 spells CAWSVGPSFEQYF. CDR3 sequence (DNA): TGTGCCTGGAGTGTTGGCCCCTCGTTCGAGCAGTACTTC. This chain connects TRBV30 to TRBJ2-7; no reliable D call. Germline V gives CDR1 GTSNPN, CDR2 SVGIG (reference sequence). Trimming took off 0 bases at V and 6 bases at J, with 12 bases between the two ends. This CDR3 contains 13 residues.

This chain uses TRBV9 with TRBJ1-6, with no clear D. The CDR3 spans 13 residues. Germline CDR1 and CDR2: SGDLS and YYNGEE. The V and J ends lost 3 bases and 9 bases respectively, with 10 bases between them. CDR3 nucleotides: TGTGCCAGCAGCGGAGGCACGGGTTCACCCCTCCACTTT. Translating it yields CASSGGTGSPLHF.

At least ten counts were recorded for this clone. This chain connects TRBV5-8 to TRBJ2-7, with TRBD2 as a possible D gene (6 bases). The CDR3 has 13 residues. Germline CDR1 SGHTS, CDR2 YDEGEE. The V and J ends lost 2 bases and 5 bases respectively, with 11 bases between them. This CDR3 reads CASSLSGGNEQYF. CDR3 nucleotides: TGTGCCAGCAGCTTATCCGGGGGAAACGAGCAGTACTTC.

A single count supports this clone. The chain carries TRBV12-3 or TRBV12-4 and TRBJ1-3, with 9 bases lining up with TRBD1. J gave up 7 bases and V 5 bases, and 3 bases lay outside the gene matches. CDR3 length: 13 residues. The CDR3 coding sequence is TGTGCCAGCAGTCGACAGGGGGAGAACACCATATATTTT. It specifies CASSRQGENTIYF.

The rearrangement joins TRBV2 to TRBJ1-1, with a possible D match to TRBD1 (5 bases). The germline V and J ends were trimmed by 3 bases and 4 bases, with 15 bases remaining between them. The CDR3 is 15 residues long. Germline V gene data show CDR1 as SNHLY and CDR2 as FYNNEI. The chain's CDR3 is CASSDGPPGGTEAFF. CDR3 DNA: TGTGCCAGCAGTGACGGGCCCCCGGGGGGCACTGAAGCTTTCTTT.

The genes are TRBV19 and TRBJ2-7, with D unclear. The CDR3 contains 14 residues. V dropped 6 bases and J dropped 5 bases, with 17 bases sitting between them. Germline V gives CDR1 LNHDA, CDR2 SQIVND (reference sequence). CDR3: CASRPLDFWHEQYF. The CDR3 DNA reads TGTGCCAGTAGGCCCCTCGACTTCTGGCACGAGCAGTACTTC.

The CDR3: CASKIPAGYGYTF. The CDR3 nucleotides read TGTGCCAGCAAAATTCCGGCGGGCTATGGCTACACCTTC. This chain joins TRBV28 and TRBJ1-2; D gene uncertain. The V gene lost 7 bases and the J gene lost 4 bases, with 13 bases spanning the gap. Germline V lookup: CDR1 MDHEN, CDR2 SYDVKM. This CDR3 comprises 13 residues.

The CDR3 loop reads CASKRTGDTEAFF. The DNA of the CDR3 is TGTGCCAGCAAACGGACAGGGGACACTGAAGCTTTCTTT. This rearrangement joins TRBV9 to TRBJ1-1, with 9 bases fitting TRBD1. V gave up 6 bases and J gave up 3 bases; unmatched junction bases: 3. Germline values: CDR1 SGDLS, CDR2 YYNGEE. The CDR3 contains 13 residues. Supplemented by reference TRBV9 and TRBJ1-1, the full variable domain reads DSGVTQTPKHLITATGQRVTLRCSPRSGDLSVYWYQQSLDQGLQFLIQYYNGEERAKGNILERFSAQQFPDLHSELNLSSLELGDSALYFCASKRTGDTEAFFGQGTRLTVV.

The chain combines TRBV11-2 with TRBJ1-6; D is unclear. The CDR3 consists of 14 residues. The V end was cut by 1 base, the J end by 9 bases, with 10 bases between. Germline V gives CDR1 SGHAT, CDR2 FQNNGV. As DNA, the CDR3 is TGTGCCAGCAGCTTAGCGGGGAATACTTCACCCCTCCACTTT. Amino acid sequence: CASSLAGNTSPLHF.

The chain combines TRBV6-6 with TRBJ1-3; D unresolved. CDR1 is MNHNY and CDR2 is SVGAGI in the germline V gene (reference sequence). Trimming removed 2 bases from V and 0 bases from J, with 8 bases in between. This CDR3 comprises 15 residues. CDR3 amino acids: CASSYKRSSGNTIYF. The CDR3 DNA reads TGTGCCAGCAGTTACAAGCGGAGCTCTGGAAACACCATATATTTT.

The CDR3 DNA reads as TGTGCCAGCAGTTACATTCTAGTCGGGAAAACCTACGAGCAGTACTTC. Its translation: CASSYILVGKTYEQYF. The chain uses TRBV27 and TRBJ2-7; D perhaps matches TRBD2 (5 bases). V lost 4 bases and J 2 bases, leaving 18 bases between the germline ends. CDR3 length: 16 amino acids. Germline assignment: CDR1 MNHEY and CDR2 SMNVEV (reference sequence).

This sequence joins TRBV28 and TRBJ2-3; 8 bases align to TRBD2. Germline CDR1 and CDR2: MDHEN and SYDVKM. With V trimmed by 6 bases and J by 6 bases, 8 bases remained unmatched. The CDR3 sequence is 14 residues long. The CDR3 loop is CASRVSGGGDTQYF. DNA for the CDR3: TGTGCCAGCAGGGTGAGCGGCGGGGGGGATACGCAGTATTTT.

The CDR3 sequence: CASSKQGIYQPQHF. CDR3 DNA sequence: TGTGCCAGCAGTAAACAGGGAATTTATCAGCCCCAGCATTTT. This sequence joins TRBV6-5 and TRBJ1-5, with D possibly TRBD1 on 6 matching bases. V was pared by 5 bases and J by 5 bases, with 13 bases between. This CDR3 is built from 14 residues. Germline assignment: CDR1 MNHEY and CDR2 SVGAGI.

The chain has TRBV5-6 and TRBJ1-2; D may be TRBD1 (6 bases). The V gene's germline CDR1 is SGHDT and CDR2 YYEEEE. This CDR3 has 14 amino acids. V lost 1 base and J 9 bases, leaving 16 bases between the germline ends. In DNA, the CDR3 is TGTGCCAGCAGCTTGCCGGGAGGGGGGGCCAGCTACACCTTC. It is translated as CASSLPGGGASYTF.

The chain carries TRBV4-2 and TRBJ1-1; 10 bases are shared with TRBD1. The V and J ends lost 1 base and 5 bases, in that order; junction bases with no gene match: 4. Germline CDR1 LGHNA, CDR2 YNFKEQ. This CDR3 spans 15 amino acids. DNA of the CDR3: TGTGCCAGCAGCCAAGTAGGACAGGGGGGAACTGAAGCTTTCTTT. This sequence encodes CASSQVGQGGTEAFF.

The chain uses TRBV9 and TRBJ1-4; 9 nucleotides agree with TRBD1. CDR3 size: 17 residues. Germline V lookup: CDR1 SGDLS, CDR2 YYNGEE. The V and J ends lost 4 bases and 2 bases, in that order; junction bases with no gene match: 9. The CDR3 sequence is CASSSRPTGGTNEKLFF. DNA of the CDR3: TGTGCCAGCAGCTCGAGACCTACAGGGGGCACTAATGAAAAACTGTTTTTT.

The V gene is TRBV5-4, the J gene TRBJ1-1; no definite D call. This CDR3 has 14 amino acids. The V gene lost 0 bases and the J gene lost 2 bases, with 8 bases spanning the gap. Per the germline V gene, CDR1 is SGHNT and CDR2 is YYREEE (reference sequence). This chain's CDR3 is CASSLASDNTEAFF. CDR3 nucleotides: TGTGCCAGCAGCTTGGCGAGCGATAACACTGAAGCTTTCTTT.

The V call is TRBV19, the J call TRBJ1-2; no reliable D call. Germline V lookup: CDR1 LNHDA, CDR2 SQIVND (reference sequence). This CDR3 comprises 12 residues. Trimming pared 3 bases from V and 7 bases from J, leaving 9 bases between. The CDR3 DNA is TGTGCCAGTAGTATCGGGGAGATTGGCTACACCTTC. This gives the protein CASSIGEIGYTF.

The chain recombines TRBV11-2 with TRBJ1-1, with D possibly TRBD1 on 6 matching bases. V was cut by 4 bases and J by 1 base, with 16 bases left in between. The CDR3 totals 16 residues. The germline gives CDR1 SGHAT, CDR2 FQNNGV. CDR3 nucleotides: TGTGCCAGCAGCTCACCCGCCGGGACACGGAACACTGAAGCTTTCTTT. Its translation: CASSSPAGTRNTEAFF.

This chain links TRBV9 with TRBJ1-6; a possible D gene is TRBD1 (6 bases). The CDR3 totals 15 residues. Germline V lookup: CDR1 SGDLS, CDR2 YYNGEE. Trimming took off 0 bases at V and 7 bases at J, with 11 bases between the two ends. The DNA of the CDR3 is TGTGCCAGCAGCGTAGGTTTGACAGGCAATTCACCCCTCCACTTT. Translation gives CASSVGLTGNSPLHF.

The rearrangement joins TRBV6-1 to TRBJ1-4; 12 bases match TRBD1. The length of the CDR3 is 15 residues. Trimming cost V 3 bases and J 8 bases; bases outside gene matches: 4. Germline loops: CDR1 MNHNS, CDR2 SASEGT. Here the CDR3 reads CASSDIGTGGEKLFF. In DNA form, the CDR3 reads TGTGCCAGCAGTGATATCGGGACAGGGGGCGAAAAACTGTTTTTT.

This chain links TRBV30 with TRBJ2-1, with 13 bases lining up with TRBD2. Germline CDR1 is GTSNPN and CDR2 is SVGIG (reference sequence). Trimming took 2 bases from V and 8 from J; bases not matched to a gene: 3. The CDR3 is 14 amino acids. The CDR3 sequence is CAWSRTSGSDEQFF. In DNA form, the CDR3 reads TGTGCCTGGAGTCGGACTAGCGGGAGCGATGAGCAGTTCTTC.

The rearrangement links TRBV27 to TRBJ2-1; perhaps TRBD1 as D (6 bases). Trimming stripped 5 bases from V and 7 bases from J, with 15 bases between. CDR3 length: 14 residues. The germline CDR1 and CDR2 sequences are MNHEY and SMNVEV (reference sequence). CDR3 in DNA: TGTGCCAGCAGTCCCCACAGGGAGCTAAATGAGCAGTTCTTC. Its translation: CASSPHRELNEQFF.

This clone has only a few counts. V and J are TRBV28 and TRBJ1-1, with D tentatively TRBD1 (6 bases). CDR1 is MDHEN, CDR2 SYDVKM, per germline. The CDR3 is made up of 16 amino acids. V was clipped by 2 bases and J by 3 bases, with 16 bases between them. As DNA, the CDR3 is TGTGCCAGCAGTTTAAGGGCAGGGGAGATATACACTGAAGCTTTCTTT. This sequence encodes CASSLRAGEIYTEAFF.